Each of the 8 T cell receptor beta chains below was sequenced from the same sample in a study of long-term antiretroviral therapy in people with HIV. At the survey level, the v3.0 immunoSEQ assay was run. Sequencing used immunoSEQ multiplex PCR; TCRdb keeps in-frame clones, though not all of them. The table lists about 29,000 clones, 95% of them singletons. The material was unsorted PBMCs, obtained 5.3 years after starting antiretroviral therapy. Receptors were obtained from a young man with HIV.

Concerning this clone itself: Its ends do not fully match the called genes, so a read error is possible. The V and J genes are TRBV7-7 and TRBJ2-1; 8 bases are shared with TRBD1. Germline assignment: CDR1 SSHAT and CDR2 FNYEAQ (reference sequence). The CDR3 covers 13 residues. CDR3 residues: CASSFGTGNEQFF. CDR3 nucleotides: TGTGCTAGCAGCTTCGGGACAGGAAATGAGCAGTTCTTC.

The chain joins TRBV19 to TRBJ1-1; no definite D call. Germline loops: CDR1 LNHDA, CDR2 SQIVND (reference sequence). CDR3 length equals 12 residues. Trimming stripped 5 bases from V and 3 bases from J, with 7 bases between. This CDR3 is CASSLWDTEAFF. Here the CDR3 DNA reads TGTGCCAGTAGTCTCTGGGACACTGAAGCTTTCTTT.

The chain links TRBV10-3 to TRBJ2-3; D not certain. CDR1 and CDR2 (germline): ENHRY, SYGVKD. CDR3 size: 14 residues. Trimming took off 5 bases at V and 4 bases at J, with 13 bases between the two ends. The DNA for the CDR3 is TGTGCCATCAGTCCCAACAGTGTTCCAGATACGCAGTATTTT. It encodes CAISPNSVPDTQYF.

The rearrangement joins TRBV6-1 to TRBJ2-7; D gene unclear. CDR1 is MNHNS, CDR2 SASEGT, per germline. Trimming stripped 3 bases from V and 1 base from J, with 10 bases between. CDR3 size: 14 residues. The CDR3 DNA sequence: TGTGCCAGCAGTGATTATACAAGGTCCTACGAGCAGTACTTC. Its protein product is CASSDYTRSYEQYF.

J is TRBJ1-4 and V is TRBV7-9, with D uncertain. Germline values: CDR1 SEHNR, CDR2 FQNEAQ (reference sequence). This CDR3 has 13 amino acids. Trimming pared 5 bases from V and 8 bases from J, leaving 12 bases between. CDR3 DNA: TGTGCCAGCAGCATAGGGTACGGGGAAAAACTGTTTTTT. Protein sequence: CASSIGYGEKLFF.

The chain is built from TRBV27 and TRBJ1-4; no clear D. The germline gives CDR1 MNHEY, CDR2 SMNVEV (reference sequence). This CDR3 is 14 amino acids long. Trimming pared 6 bases from V and 6 bases from J, leaving 14 bases between. The CDR3 spells CASSQQAGDEKLFF. CDR3 nucleotides: TGTGCCAGCAGCCAGCAGGCCGGGGATGAAAAACTGTTTTTT.

The chain links TRBV18 to TRBJ2-1, with 9 bases fitting TRBD1. The junction had 13 bases not matched to a gene; V was cut back by 3 bases and J by 10 bases. The CDR3 has 16 residues. The V gene's germline CDR1 is KGHSH and CDR2 LQKENI. The CDR3 nucleotides read TGTGCCAGCTCACCGCGGTCCGCCACAGGGGGCCGAGAGCAGTTCTTC. Residues: CASSPRSATGGREQFF.

V is TRBV6-5 and J is TRBJ2-7; no clear D. Germline V gene sequence: CDR1 MNHEY, CDR2 SVGAGI. The length of the CDR3 is 13 residues. V lost 6 bases to trimming and J lost 2 bases, with 11 bases between them. CDR3 sequence reads: CASSQETAYEQYF. CDR3 sequence (DNA): TGTGCCAGCAGCCAAGAAACAGCCTACGAGCAGTACTTC.